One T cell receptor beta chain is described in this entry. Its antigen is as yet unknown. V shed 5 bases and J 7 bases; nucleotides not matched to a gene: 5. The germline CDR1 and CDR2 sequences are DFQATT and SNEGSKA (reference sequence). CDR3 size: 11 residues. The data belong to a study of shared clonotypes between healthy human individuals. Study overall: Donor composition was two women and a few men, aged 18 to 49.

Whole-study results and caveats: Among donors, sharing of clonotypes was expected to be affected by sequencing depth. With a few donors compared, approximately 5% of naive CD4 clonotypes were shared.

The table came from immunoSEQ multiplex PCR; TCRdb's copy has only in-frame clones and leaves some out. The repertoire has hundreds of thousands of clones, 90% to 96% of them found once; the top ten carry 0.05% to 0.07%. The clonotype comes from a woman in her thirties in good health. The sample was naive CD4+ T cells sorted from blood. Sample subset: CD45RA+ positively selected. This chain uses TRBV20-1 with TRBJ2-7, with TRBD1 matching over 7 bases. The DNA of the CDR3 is TGCAGTGCTGCACCGACAGGGGAGCAGTACTTC. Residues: CSAAPTGEQYF.